Sequencing of this T cell receptor beta chain was carried out in a study of somatic mutations in cytotoxic T cells in rheumatoid arthritis. The method was immunoSEQ multiplex PCR; TCRdb's version includes in-frame clones alone and lacks a portion of them. The table lists under 25,000 clones, about 85% of them singletons. The CDR3 is 14 amino acids. V gave up 1 base and J gave up 0 bases, with 6 bases separating them. Per germline, CDR1 MNHEY and CDR2 SVGAGI. The receptor was isolated from a woman in her forties with rheumatoid arthritis. The sequenced sample consisted of CD8+ T cells sorted from blood. V is TRBV6-5 and J is TRBJ1-2; D unresolved. CDR3 sequence reads: CASSYLESNYGYTF. CDR3 DNA sequence: TGTGCCAGCAGTTACTTGGAGTCTAACTATGGCTACACCTTC.